This TCR beta chain was found in a study of a mutant IDH1 vaccine in newly diagnosed glioma. Assay: immunoSEQ multiplex PCR; the TCRdb copy retains only in-frame clones and omits some. The sample shows under 150,000 clones, approximately 87% of them seen only once. Time point reported: week 11, during vaccination. The study gave 300 ug of mutant IDH1 20-mer peptide per vaccine dose, with topical imiquimod. Trimming shortened V by 0 bases and J by 5 bases, and 8 bases separated the two germline ends. The germline gives CDR1 SGHKS, CDR2 YYEKEE (reference sequence). CDR3 length: 13 residues. A note on this clone: Antigen unknown.

The chain uses TRBV5-5 and TRBJ1-1, with D possibly TRBD1 on 5 matching bases. This TCR was sampled from a woman aged 50 to 60 with glioma. The specimen comprised PBMCs, sampled from a glioma patient whose treatment included an IDH1 peptide vaccine. CDR3 region: CASSLAGRTEAFF. The CDR3 DNA reads TGTGCCAGCAGCTTGGCGGGACGGACTGAAGCTTTCTTT.